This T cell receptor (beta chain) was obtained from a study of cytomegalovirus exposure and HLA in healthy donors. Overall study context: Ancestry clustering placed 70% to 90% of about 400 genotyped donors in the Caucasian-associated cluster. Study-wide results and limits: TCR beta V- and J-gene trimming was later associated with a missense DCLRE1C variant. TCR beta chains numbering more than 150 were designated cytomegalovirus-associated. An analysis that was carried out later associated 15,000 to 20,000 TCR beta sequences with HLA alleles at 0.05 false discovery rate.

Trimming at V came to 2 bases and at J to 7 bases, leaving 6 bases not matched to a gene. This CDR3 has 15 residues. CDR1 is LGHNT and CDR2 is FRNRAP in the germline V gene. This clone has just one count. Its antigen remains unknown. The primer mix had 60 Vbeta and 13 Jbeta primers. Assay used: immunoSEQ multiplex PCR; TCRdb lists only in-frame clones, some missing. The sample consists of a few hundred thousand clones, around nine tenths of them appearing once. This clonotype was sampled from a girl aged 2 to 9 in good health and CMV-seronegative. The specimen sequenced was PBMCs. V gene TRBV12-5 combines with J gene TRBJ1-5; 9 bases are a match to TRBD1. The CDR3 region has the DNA TGTGCTAGTGGTTTGACAGGGGGCCTCAGCCAGCCCCAGCATTTT. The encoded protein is CASGLTGGLSQPQHF.